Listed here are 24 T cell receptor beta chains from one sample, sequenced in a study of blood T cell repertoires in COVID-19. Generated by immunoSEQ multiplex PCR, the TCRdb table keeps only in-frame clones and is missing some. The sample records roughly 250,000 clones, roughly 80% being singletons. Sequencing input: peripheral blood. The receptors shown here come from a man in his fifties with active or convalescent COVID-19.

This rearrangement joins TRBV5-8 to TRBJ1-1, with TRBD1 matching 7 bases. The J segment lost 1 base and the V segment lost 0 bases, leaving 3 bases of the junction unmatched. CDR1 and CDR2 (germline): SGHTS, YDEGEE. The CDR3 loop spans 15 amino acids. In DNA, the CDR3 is TGTGCCAGCAGCTTGGCGGCAGGGGGGAACACTGAAGCTTTCTTT. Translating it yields CASSLAAGGNTEAFF.

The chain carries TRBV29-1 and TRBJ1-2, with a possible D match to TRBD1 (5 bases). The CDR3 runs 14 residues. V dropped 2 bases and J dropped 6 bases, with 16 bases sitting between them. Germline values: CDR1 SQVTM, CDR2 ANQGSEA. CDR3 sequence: CSVEKGRGNDGYTF. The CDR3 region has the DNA TGCAGCGTTGAAAAAGGGCGGGGGAACGATGGCTACACCTTC.

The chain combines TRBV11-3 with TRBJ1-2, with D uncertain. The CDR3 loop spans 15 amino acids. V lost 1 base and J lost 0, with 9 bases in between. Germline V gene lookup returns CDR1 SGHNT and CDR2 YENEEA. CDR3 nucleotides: TGTGCCAGCAGCTTAGGACTTTCCCCTAACTATGGCTACACCTTC. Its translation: CASSLGLSPNYGYTF.

The CDR3 here is CASSPDTSNQPQHF. For the CDR3, the DNA is TGTGCCAGCAGCCCCGACACTAGCAATCAGCCCCAGCATTTT. J is TRBJ1-5 and V is TRBV9; D gene unclear. This CDR3 has 14 residues. Germline assignment: CDR1 SGDLS and CDR2 YYNGEE. V lost 4 bases, J lost 0 bases, and 8 bases lay in between.

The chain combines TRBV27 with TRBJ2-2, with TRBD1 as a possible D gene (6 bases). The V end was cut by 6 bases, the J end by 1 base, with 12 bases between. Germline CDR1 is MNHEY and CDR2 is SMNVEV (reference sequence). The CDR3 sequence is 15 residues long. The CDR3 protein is CASSHRGGNTGELFF. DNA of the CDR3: TGTGCCAGCAGCCACCGAGGGGGGAACACCGGGGAGCTGTTTTTT.

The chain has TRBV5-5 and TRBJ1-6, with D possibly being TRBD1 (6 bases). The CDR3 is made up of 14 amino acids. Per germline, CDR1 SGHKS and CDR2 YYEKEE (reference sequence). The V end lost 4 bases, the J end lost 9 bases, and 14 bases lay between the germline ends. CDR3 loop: CASSLQGQGSPLHF. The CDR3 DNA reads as TGTGCCAGCAGCCTACAGGGTCAGGGTTCACCCCTCCACTTT.

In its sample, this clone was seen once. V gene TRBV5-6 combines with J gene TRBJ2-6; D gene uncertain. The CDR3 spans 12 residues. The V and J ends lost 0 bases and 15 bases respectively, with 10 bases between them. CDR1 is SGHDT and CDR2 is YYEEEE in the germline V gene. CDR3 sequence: CASSLEETRLTF. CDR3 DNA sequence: TGTGCCAGCAGCTTGGAGGAGACTCGCCTGACTTTC.

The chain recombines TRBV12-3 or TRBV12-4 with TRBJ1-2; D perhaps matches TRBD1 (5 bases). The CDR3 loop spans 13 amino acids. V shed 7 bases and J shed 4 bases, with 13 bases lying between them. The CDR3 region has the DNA TGTGCCAGCATGGACACCCCGCCCTATGGCTACACCTTC. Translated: CASMDTPPYGYTF.

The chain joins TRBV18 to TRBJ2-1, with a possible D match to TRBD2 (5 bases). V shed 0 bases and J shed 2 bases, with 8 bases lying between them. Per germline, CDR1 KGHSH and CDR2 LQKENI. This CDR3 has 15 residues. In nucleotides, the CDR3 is TGTGCCAGCTCACCACCGTCGGGGACCTACAATGAGCAGTTCTTC. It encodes CASSPPSGTYNEQFF.

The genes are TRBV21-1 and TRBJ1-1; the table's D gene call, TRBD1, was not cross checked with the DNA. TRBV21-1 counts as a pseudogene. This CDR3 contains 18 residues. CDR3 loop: CASSKRPTKGKGNTEAFF. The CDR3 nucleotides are TGTGCCAGCAGCAAAAGGCCGACGAAGGGGAAGGGGAACACTGAAGCTTTCTTT.

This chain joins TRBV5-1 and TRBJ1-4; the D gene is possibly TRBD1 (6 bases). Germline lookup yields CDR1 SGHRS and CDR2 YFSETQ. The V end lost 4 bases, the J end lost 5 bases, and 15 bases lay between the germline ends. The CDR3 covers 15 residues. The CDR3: CASSVLQGINEKLFF. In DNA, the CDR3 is TGCGCCAGCAGCGTCCTACAGGGAATAAATGAAAAACTGTTTTTT.

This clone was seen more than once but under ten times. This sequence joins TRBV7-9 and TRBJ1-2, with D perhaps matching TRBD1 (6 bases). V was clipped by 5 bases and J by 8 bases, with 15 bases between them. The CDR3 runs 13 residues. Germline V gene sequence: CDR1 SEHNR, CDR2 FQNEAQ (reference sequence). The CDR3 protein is CASSPGAAVGYTF. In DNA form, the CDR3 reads TGTGCCAGCAGCCCAGGGGCAGCAGTCGGCTACACCTTC.

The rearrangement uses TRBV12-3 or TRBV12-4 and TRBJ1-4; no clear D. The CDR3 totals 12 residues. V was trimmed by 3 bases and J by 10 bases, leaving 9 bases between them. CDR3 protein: CASSFGEGKLFF. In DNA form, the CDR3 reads TGTGCCAGCAGTTTTGGGGAGGGAAAACTGTTTTTT.

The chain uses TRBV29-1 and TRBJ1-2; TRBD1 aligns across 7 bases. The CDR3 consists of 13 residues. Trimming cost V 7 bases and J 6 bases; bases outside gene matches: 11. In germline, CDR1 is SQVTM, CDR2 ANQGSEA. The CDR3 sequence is CSAAQGQTNGYTF. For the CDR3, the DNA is TGCAGCGCTGCCCAGGGACAGACTAATGGCTACACCTTC.

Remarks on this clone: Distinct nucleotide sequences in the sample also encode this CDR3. The CDR3 reads CASSLRGGYTF. In DNA form, the CDR3 reads TGTGCCAGCAGTTTAAGGGGAGGCTACACCTTC. The genes are TRBV28 and TRBJ1-2; possible D gene TRBD1, 5 bases. Germline CDR1 reads MDHEN; CDR2 reads SYDVKM. V was trimmed by 2 bases and J by 8 bases, leaving 6 bases between them. The CDR3 length is 11 residues.

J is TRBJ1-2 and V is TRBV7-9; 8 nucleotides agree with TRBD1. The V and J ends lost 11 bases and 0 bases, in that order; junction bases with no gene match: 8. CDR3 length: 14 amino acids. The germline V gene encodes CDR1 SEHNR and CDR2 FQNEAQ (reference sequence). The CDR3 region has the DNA TGTGCCGGAACAGGACAGGGAGCTAACTATGGCTACACCTTC. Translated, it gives CAGTGQGANYGYTF.

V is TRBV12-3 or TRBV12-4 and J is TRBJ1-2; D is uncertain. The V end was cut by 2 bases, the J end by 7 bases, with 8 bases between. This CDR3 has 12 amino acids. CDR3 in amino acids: CASSLREAGYTF. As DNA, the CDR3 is TGTGCCAGCAGTTTACGGGAGGCTGGCTACACCTTC.

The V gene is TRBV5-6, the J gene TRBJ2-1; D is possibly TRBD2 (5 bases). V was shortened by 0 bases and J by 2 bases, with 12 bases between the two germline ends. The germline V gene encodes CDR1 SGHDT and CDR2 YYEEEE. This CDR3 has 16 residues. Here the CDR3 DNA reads TGTGCCAGCAGCTTGGGTGGGCGGGCTCCCTACAATGAGCAGTTCTTC. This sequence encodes CASSLGGRAPYNEQFF. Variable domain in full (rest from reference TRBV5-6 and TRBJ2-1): DAGVTQSPTHLIKTRGQQVTLRCSPKSGHDTVSWYQQALGQGPQFIFQYYEEEERQRGNFPDRFSGHQFPNYSSELNVNALLLGDSALYLCASSLGGRAPYNEQFFGPGTRLTVL.

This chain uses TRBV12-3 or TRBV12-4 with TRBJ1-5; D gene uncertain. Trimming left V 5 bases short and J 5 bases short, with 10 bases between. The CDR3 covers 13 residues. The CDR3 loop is CASSPQLDQPQHF. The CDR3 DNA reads TGTGCCAGCAGTCCCCAGTTGGATCAGCCCCAGCATTTT.

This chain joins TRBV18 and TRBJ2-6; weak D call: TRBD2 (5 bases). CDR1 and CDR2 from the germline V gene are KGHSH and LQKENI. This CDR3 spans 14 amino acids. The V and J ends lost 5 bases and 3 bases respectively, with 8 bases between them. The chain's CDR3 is CASSSRGGANVLTF. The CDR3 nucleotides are TGTGCCAGCTCATCTCGGGGTGGGGCCAACGTCCTGACTTTC.

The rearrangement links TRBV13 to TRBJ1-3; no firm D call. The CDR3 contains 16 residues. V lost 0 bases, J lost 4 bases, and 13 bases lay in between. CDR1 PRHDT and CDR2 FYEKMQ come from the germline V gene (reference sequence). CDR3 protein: CASSLGIRRVGNTIYF. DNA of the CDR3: TGTGCCAGCAGCTTAGGCATCCGGCGGGTGGGAAACACCATATATTTT.

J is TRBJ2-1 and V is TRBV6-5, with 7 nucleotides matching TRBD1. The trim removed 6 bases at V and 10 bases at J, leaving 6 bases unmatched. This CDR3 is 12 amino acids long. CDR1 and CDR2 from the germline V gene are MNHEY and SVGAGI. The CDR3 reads CASSRNRGEQFF. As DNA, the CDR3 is TGTGCCAGCAGCCGTAACAGGGGCGAGCAGTTCTTC.

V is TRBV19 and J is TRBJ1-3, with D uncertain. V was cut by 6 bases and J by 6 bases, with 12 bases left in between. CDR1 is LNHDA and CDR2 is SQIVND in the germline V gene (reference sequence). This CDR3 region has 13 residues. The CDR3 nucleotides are TGTGCCAGTAGCCGATCCTCAGTAAACACCATATATTTT. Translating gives CASSRSSVNTIYF.

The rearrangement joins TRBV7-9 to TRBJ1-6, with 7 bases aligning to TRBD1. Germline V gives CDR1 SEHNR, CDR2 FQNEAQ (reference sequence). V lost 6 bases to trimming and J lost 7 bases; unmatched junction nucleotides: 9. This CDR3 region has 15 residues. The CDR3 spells CASRPQGFSNSPLHF. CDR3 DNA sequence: TGTGCCAGCAGACCACAGGGGTTCTCAAATTCACCCCTCCACTTT.